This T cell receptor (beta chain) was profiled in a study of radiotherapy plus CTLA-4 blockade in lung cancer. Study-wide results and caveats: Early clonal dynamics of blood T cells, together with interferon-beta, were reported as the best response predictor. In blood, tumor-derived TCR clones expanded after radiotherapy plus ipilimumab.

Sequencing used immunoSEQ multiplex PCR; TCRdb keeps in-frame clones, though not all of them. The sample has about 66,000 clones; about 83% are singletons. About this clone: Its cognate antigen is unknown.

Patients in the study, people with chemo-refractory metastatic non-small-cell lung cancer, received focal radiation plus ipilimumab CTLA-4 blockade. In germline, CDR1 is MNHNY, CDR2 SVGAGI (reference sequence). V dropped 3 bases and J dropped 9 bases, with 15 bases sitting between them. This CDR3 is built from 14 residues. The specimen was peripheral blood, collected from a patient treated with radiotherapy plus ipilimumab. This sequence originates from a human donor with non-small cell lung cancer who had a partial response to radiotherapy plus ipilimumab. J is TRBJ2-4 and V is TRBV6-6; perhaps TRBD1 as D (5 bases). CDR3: CASSYSGQGVIQYF. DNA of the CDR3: TGTGCCAGCAGTTATTCCGGACAAGGGGTCATTCAGTACTTC.